The entry that follows covers one TCR beta chain sequence. The data were taken from a study of control samples from healthy donors and cancer patients. The V gene's germline CDR1 is SNHLY and CDR2 FYNNEI. The junction had 3 bases not matched to a gene; V was cut back by 3 bases and J by 0 bases. The CDR3 runs to 15 residues. Measured with immunoSEQ multiplex PCR; TCRdb has only the in-frame clones, and not every one. Here the sample spans more than 150,000 clones, nearly 95% being singletons. The sample taken for sequencing was blood. This TCR was recovered from a man over 45 in good health. The chain has TRBV2 and TRBJ1-1, with 8 nucleotides matching TRBD1. CDR3 residues: CASSDRGRMNTEAFF. Here the CDR3 DNA reads TGTGCCAGCAGTGACAGGGGGCGCATGAACACTGAAGCTTTCTTT.